Listed here are 8 T cell receptor beta chains from one sample, sequenced in a study of blood T cell repertoires in COVID-19. Assay: immunoSEQ multiplex PCR; the TCRdb copy retains only in-frame clones and omits some. Among under 200,000 clones listed, around 87% were seen once. Sequencing used peripheral blood. These receptors were collected from a middle-aged man with active or convalescent COVID-19.

The chain's CDR3 is CSVSGTGGADTQYF. Written as DNA, the CDR3 is TGCAGCGTATCCGGGACAGGGGGAGCAGATACGCAGTATTTT. The V call is TRBV29-1, the J call TRBJ2-3, with 11 bases identical to TRBD1. After removal of 6 bases from V and 4 bases from J, the junction contained 6 bases not matched to a gene. The CDR3 length is 14 residues. Per germline, CDR1 SQVTM and CDR2 ANQGSEA.

The chain is built from TRBV6-2 or TRBV6-3 and TRBJ1-2; D may be TRBD1 (6 bases). V lost 0 bases and J lost 8, with 13 bases in between. Germline V CDR1 and CDR2: MNHEY, SVGEGT. This CDR3 has 14 amino acids. The chain's CDR3 is CASSYSAGVVGYTF. For the CDR3, the DNA is TGTGCCAGCAGTTACTCGGCAGGGGTGGTCGGCTACACCTTC.

V gene TRBV4-1 combines with J gene TRBJ1-4; the match to TRBD1 covers 9 bases. Germline-derived CDR1 and CDR2 are MGHRA and YSYEKL. V lost 1 base to trimming and J lost 8 bases; unmatched junction nucleotides: 11. CDR3 length: 17 amino acids. CDR3 region: CASSQGGGTGFQEKLFF. In DNA, the CDR3 is TGCGCCAGCAGCCAAGGTGGAGGGACAGGGTTTCAGGAAAAACTGTTTTTT.

The chain couples TRBV5-1 to TRBJ1-1; D might be TRBD1 (6 bases). This CDR3 region has 17 residues. Germline values: CDR1 SGHRS, CDR2 YFSETQ. V lost 0 bases and J 5 bases, leaving 20 bases between the germline ends. CDR3: CASSLVIGGRGGTEAFF. Written as DNA, the CDR3 is TGCGCCAGCAGCTTGGTTATTGGCGGCAGGGGTGGAACTGAAGCTTTCTTT.

The chain recombines TRBV3-1 (or the pseudogene TRBV3-2) with TRBJ2-7, with D possibly matching TRBD2 (7 bases). Germline-derived CDR1 and CDR2 are LGHDT and YNNKEL (reference sequence). Trimming removed 9 bases from V and 0 bases from J, with 12 bases in between. This CDR3 comprises 13 residues. CDR3 in amino acids: CASRGASSYEQYF. For the CDR3, the DNA is TGTGCCAGTCGGGGGGCGAGCTCCTACGAGCAGTACTTC.

This chain joins TRBV10-3 and TRBJ1-1, with D unclear. The length of the CDR3 is 13 residues. Germline V gene sequence: CDR1 ENHRY, CDR2 SYGVKD. The V end lost 1 base, the J end lost 7 bases, and 10 bases lay between the germline ends. The CDR3 DNA sequence: TGTGCCATCAGTGAGTTCCTGGCGGGTGAAGCTTTCTTT. It codes for CAISEFLAGEAFF.

In this sample, this clone turned up once. V gene TRBV7-3 combines with J gene TRBJ1-1; 9 bases map to TRBD1. In germline, CDR1 is SGHTA, CDR2 FQGTGA. V was pared by 5 bases and J by 7 bases, with 14 bases of the junction left unmatched. This CDR3 has 16 residues. CDR3 residues: CASSKTGTGIRGEAFF. CDR3 DNA: TGTGCCAGCAGCAAGACCGGGACAGGGATTCGAGGTGAAGCTTTCTTT.

CDR3 residues: CASSSDTGDTTDTQYF. The CDR3 coding sequence is TGTGCCAGCAGTTCCGATACAGGGGATACCACAGATACGCAGTATTTT. The chain combines TRBV27 with TRBJ2-3; 7 bases are a match to TRBD1. V shed 4 bases and J 2 bases; nucleotides not matched to a gene: 9. CDR3 length: 16 amino acids. Per germline, CDR1 MNHEY and CDR2 SMNVEV (reference sequence).